A single sample gave rise to the 25 T cell receptor beta chains below, sequenced in a study of graft-versus-host responses after intestinal transplantation (dated by TCRdb to about 2021). The time point label on this specimen signifies: cells obtained before transplantation from donor or recipient. The library was generated by the immunoSEQ multiplex PCR assay. Here the immuneACCESS table is served through TCRdb, limited to in-frame sequences with V and J called. Missing clones are a known gap in these copies; in checked studies unresolved V genes cover under half, and the rest lacks a known reason. Within this sample are roughly 70,000 clones, with nearly 85% of them counted one time only. The biggest ten clones account for 0.35% to 0.4% of the sample. No antigen is known for these receptors. Sample: unstimulated CD4+ T cells sorted from spleen or lymph node cells, taken before transplant. The source of these receptors is a human donor who was the organ donor for an intestinal transplant.

The chain uses TRBV19 and TRBJ1-6, with 11 nucleotides matching TRBD1. V shed 7 bases and J 7 bases; nucleotides not matched to a gene: 12. The germline V gene has CDR1 LNHDA and CDR2 SQIVND (reference sequence). The CDR3 covers 17 residues. DNA for the CDR3: TGTGCCAGTACCCCTCAAAGGGGGACAGGGGGGAATTCACCCCTCCACTTT. The encoded protein is CASTPQRGTGGNSPLHF. Supplemented by reference TRBV19 and TRBJ1-6, the full variable domain reads DGGITQSPKYLFRKEGQNVTLSCEQNLNHDAMYWYRQDPGQGLRLIYYSQIVNDFQKGDIAEGYSVSREKKESFPLTVTSAQKNPTAFYLCASTPQRGTGGNSPLHFGNGTRLTVT.

The CDR3 here is CASSPGQGVNEQFF. The DNA of the CDR3 is TGTGCCAGCAGTCCCGGACAGGGCGTAAATGAGCAGTTCTTC. This chain connects TRBV9 to TRBJ2-1, with TRBD1 identical over 8 bases. This CDR3 comprises 14 residues. J lost 7 bases, V lost 5 bases, and 8 bases had no gene match. The germline V gene encodes CDR1 SGDLS and CDR2 YYNGEE.

This chain joins TRBV2 and TRBJ1-5, with TRBD1 matching 7 bases. With V trimmed by 7 bases and J by 3 bases, 6 bases remained unmatched. CDR3 length: 14 residues. Germline V gives CDR1 SNHLY, CDR2 FYNNEI. The CDR3 loop reads CASTEGANNQPQHF. The CDR3 DNA reads as TGTGCCAGCACGGAGGGGGCGAACAATCAGCCCCAGCATTTT.

V and J are TRBV28 and TRBJ1-6, with TRBD1 matching 7 bases. V was pared by 6 bases and J by 7 bases, with 12 bases of the junction left unmatched. Germline assignment: CDR1 MDHEN and CDR2 SYDVKM. The CDR3 contains 16 residues. CDR3 DNA: TGTGCCAGCAGCGCCCCGACAGGGCTAGTCAATTCACCCCTCCACTTT. It codes for CASSAPTGLVNSPLHF. Supplemented by reference TRBV28 and TRBJ1-6, the full variable domain reads DVKVTQSSRYLVKRTGEKVFLECVQDMDHENMFWYRQDPGLGLRLIYFSYDVKMKEKGDIPEGYSVSREKKERFSLILESASTNQTSMYLCASSAPTGLVNSPLHFGNGTRLTVT.

The rearrangement links TRBV7-8 to TRBJ1-1; D is unresolved. Trimming took off 7 bases at V and 5 bases at J, with 20 bases between the two ends. CDR1 is SGHVS and CDR2 is FQNEAQ in the germline V gene. There are 15 residues in the CDR3. CDR3 residues: CASNLISAVGTEAFF. For the CDR3, the DNA is TGTGCCAGCAACTTGATTTCAGCGGTGGGAACTGAAGCTTTCTTT.

The V gene is TRBV11-2, the J gene TRBJ2-3; maybe TRBD2 (6 bases). From germline, CDR1 is SGHAT and CDR2 FQNNGV. Trimming took 6 bases from V and 1 from J, leaving 11 bases between them. This CDR3 comprises 14 residues. The CDR3 spells CASSAGGRTDTQYF. The CDR3 DNA sequence: TGTGCCAGCAGTGCCGGGGGTCGCACAGATACGCAGTATTTT.

The chain employs TRBV14 and TRBJ2-7; 8 positions agree with TRBD1. V was clipped by 1 base and J by 2 bases; unmatched bases: 10. Germline assignment: CDR1 SGHDN and CDR2 FVKESK. This CDR3 has 17 residues. The CDR3 loop is CASSQGHGTGDPYEQYV. CDR3 sequence (DNA): TGTGCCAGCAGCCAAGGACACGGGACAGGAGACCCCTACGAGCAGTACGTC.

The chain couples TRBV2 to TRBJ2-1, with a possible D match to TRBD2 (5 bases). The germline gives CDR1 SNHLY, CDR2 FYNNEI. The CDR3 has 12 residues. Between the trimmed V and J ends, which lost 5 bases and 5 bases, there was a span of 7 bases. CDR3 sequence reads: CASSTRDNEQFF. CDR3 nucleotides: TGTGCCAGCAGTACTAGGGACAATGAGCAGTTCTTC.

The V gene is TRBV5-4, the J gene TRBJ1-4, with no clear D. CDR1 is SGHNT, CDR2 YYREEE, per germline (reference sequence). The CDR3 covers 15 residues. V was clipped by 0 bases and J by 7 bases, with 13 bases between them. The CDR3 loop is CASSLGLISGEKLFF. CDR3 nucleotides: TGTGCCAGCAGCTTGGGACTTATATCGGGTGAAAAACTGTTTTTT.

V usage is TRBV7-3 and J usage is TRBJ1-1; the D gene is possibly TRBD1 (6 bases). The germline V gene encodes CDR1 SGHTA and CDR2 FQGTGA. The CDR3 loop spans 13 amino acids. V was trimmed by 5 bases and J by 5 bases, leaving 12 bases between them. CDR3 DNA sequence: TGTGCCAGCAGCCCAAAGGGGGGGACTGAAGCTTTCTTT. It yields the protein CASSPKGGTEAFF.

This sequence joins TRBV6-5 and TRBJ1-2, with a tentative D call TRBD1 (5 bases). Germline assignment: CDR1 MNHEY and CDR2 SVGAGI. With 0 bases removed from V and 8 bases from J, the gap between germline ends came to 7 bases. CDR3 length: 12 residues. The CDR3 reads CASSYSGGGYTF. The CDR3 DNA sequence: TGTGCCAGCAGTTACTCCGGGGGGGGCTACACCTTC.

The chain's CDR3 is CASSLGAFSSYNEQFF. Here the CDR3 DNA reads TGTGCCAGCAGCTTGGGGGCGTTTAGCTCCTACAATGAGCAGTTCTTC. The rearrangement links TRBV5-6 to TRBJ2-1; D gene ambiguous. V dropped 0 bases and J dropped 0 bases, with 10 bases sitting between them. This CDR3 is built from 16 residues. In germline, CDR1 is SGHDT, CDR2 YYEEEE.

The chain recombines TRBV6-6 with TRBJ2-3; TRBD2 matches 9 bases. V trimming: 6 bases; J trimming: 3 bases; junction bases outside the gene matches: 7. The CDR3 is made up of 15 amino acids. The germline gives CDR1 MNHNY, CDR2 SVGAGI (reference sequence). Written as DNA, the CDR3 is TGTGCCAGCAGGACGCGGGGGGGCCAGACAGATACGCAGTATTTT. Encoded protein: CASRTRGGQTDTQYF.

The chain joins TRBV2 to TRBJ1-3; D possibly corresponds to TRBD1 (6 bases). CDR1 is SNHLY and CDR2 is FYNNEI in the germline V gene. The length of the CDR3 is 15 residues. Trimming took off 6 bases at V and 0 bases at J, with 12 bases between the two ends. CDR3 sequence: CASSVDRNSGNTIYF. CDR3 bases: TGTGCCAGCAGCGTTGACAGGAACTCTGGAAACACCATATATTTT.

The CDR3 is CASSEAQGTLYGYTF. CDR3 nucleotides: TGTGCCAGCAGTGAAGCGCAAGGGACACTTTATGGCTACACCTTC. The chain is built from TRBV6-1 and TRBJ1-2; possible D gene TRBD1, 6 bases. The CDR3 extends over 15 amino acids. Germline CDR1 MNHNS, CDR2 SASEGT. Trimming removed 0 bases from V and 5 bases from J, with 13 bases in between.

The J gene is TRBJ1-1, the V gene TRBV9; D is unclear. Trimming took 6 bases from V and 0 from J, leaving 12 bases between them. Germline V gene sequence: CDR1 SGDLS, CDR2 YYNGEE. This CDR3 spans 14 amino acids. CDR3 bases: TGTGCCAGCACCCCGGGAATTATGAACACTGAAGCTTTCTTT. It specifies CASTPGIMNTEAFF.

V is TRBV29-1 and J is TRBJ1-1, with no clear D. V gave up 3 bases and J gave up 3 bases, with 14 bases separating them. This CDR3 has 14 amino acids. Germline V lookup: CDR1 SQVTM, CDR2 ANQGSEA. In DNA form, the CDR3 reads TGCAGCGTTGATCTCGGCGGGTTGTACACTGAAGCTTTCTTT. Encoded protein: CSVDLGGLYTEAFF.

The chain employs TRBV6-5 and TRBJ2-3; the D gene is possibly TRBD2 (5 bases). Germline CDR1 reads MNHEY; CDR2 reads SVGAGI. This CDR3 comprises 14 residues. Trimming shortened V by 6 bases and J by 3 bases, and 13 bases separated the two germline ends. The CDR3 protein is CASSLEGTTDTQYF. The DNA of the CDR3 is TGTGCCAGCAGCCTTGAGGGCACAACAGATACGCAGTATTTT.

This chain connects TRBV9 to TRBJ1-5, with D unresolved. Per germline, CDR1 SGDLS and CDR2 YYNGEE. Trimming removed 3 bases at V and 3 bases at J, with 10 bases between. The CDR3 spans 14 residues. CDR3 sequence reads: CASSAAGPNQPQHF. CDR3 bases: TGTGCCAGCAGCGCCGCAGGCCCCAATCAGCCCCAGCATTTT.

This chain joins TRBV7-8 and TRBJ1-5; 7 nucleotides match TRBD1. The CDR3 sequence is 18 residues long. Germline V gene data show CDR1 as SGHVS and CDR2 as FQNEAQ. V lost 4 bases, J lost 0 bases, and 12 bases stayed unmatched. The CDR3 DNA reads TGTGCCAGCAGCTATCGGGACAGAGGGGGTGGTAGCAATCAGCCCCAGCATTTT. Translation: CASSYRDRGGGSNQPQHF.

The chain combines TRBV7-8 with TRBJ2-5, with TRBD2 matching over 8 bases. Unmatched junction bases numbered 12, after V lost 7 bases and J lost 5 bases. CDR1 and CDR2 from the germline V gene are SGHVS and FQNEAQ. The CDR3 is 15 residues long. CDR3 nucleotides: TGTGCCAGCAAAGGACTAGCTTCTATTGTGGAGACCCAGTACTTC. This encodes CASKGLASIVETQYF.

The genes are TRBV5-1 and TRBJ2-2, with TRBD2 matching over 8 bases. The germline CDR1 and CDR2 sequences are SGHRS and YFSETQ. J lost 6 bases, V lost 0 bases, and 7 bases had no gene match. The CDR3 has 16 residues. Written as DNA, the CDR3 is TGCGCCAGCAGCTTGGAAGCGGGGGTCCCCCCCGGGGAGCTGTTTTTT. It translates to CASSLEAGVPPGELFF.

This clone has just one count. The junction and the germline gene differ at one end; a read error may be behind it. Other DNA sequences of this sample code for an identical CDR3. V and J are TRBV27 and TRBJ2-2, with D unresolved. This CDR3 contains 11 residues. Looked up from germline, CDR1 is MNHEY and CDR2 is SMNVEV (reference sequence). DNA for the CDR3: TGCGCCAGCAGTTTCTATGGGGAGCTGTTTTTT. Protein sequence: CASSFYGELFF.

The V call is TRBV10-1, the J call TRBJ2-1, with D perhaps matching TRBD2 (6 bases). CDR1 and CDR2 from the germline V gene are WNHNN and SYGVQD (reference sequence). Trimming took off 6 bases at V and 9 bases at J, with 18 bases between the two ends. The CDR3 loop spans 14 amino acids. The CDR3 nucleotides are TGCGCCAGCAGCTGGGGTTCTCAGGGAGGTGAGCAGTTCTTC. Its protein is CASSWGSQGGEQFF.

V gene TRBV5-6 combines with J gene TRBJ1-1, with D hard to call. V was pared by 7 bases and J by 2 bases, with 15 bases between. The CDR3 loop spans 14 amino acids. Germline V gene sequence: CDR1 SGHDT, CDR2 YYEEEE. In nucleotides, the CDR3 is TGTGCCAGCGGCAGCAAGGCAGGCAACACTGAAGCTTTCTTT. It yields the protein CASGSKAGNTEAFF.